These 8 T cell receptor beta chains were sequenced from one sample in a study of spatial heterogeneity in lung cancer. From the 5' RACE reads, TCRdb called clonotypes with MiXCR, one entry per CDR3 protein. The table shows several thousand distinct CDR3 sequences, with about 7.8% occurring only once. This sample's time point: sample taken at primary tumor resection. Whole RNA came from tumor, nontumor lung or frozen PBMC and was sequenced without being sorted. The starting material was PBMCs, obtained at surgery. The source is a female donor with early-stage non-small cell lung cancer.

V usage is TRBV20-1 and J usage is TRBJ1-2, with no clear D. The CDR3 is 13 amino acids. V was shortened by 5 bases and J by 5 bases, with 15 bases between the two germline ends. Germline CDR1 reads DFQATT; CDR2 reads SNEGSKA (reference sequence). The CDR3 DNA reads as TGCAGTGCTGCGGCAGGCTGGGATTATGGCTACACCTTC. This translates into CSAAAGWDYGYTF.

This clonotype was counted a few times. The rearrangement links TRBV10-3 to TRBJ2-3; TRBD2 agrees at 8 bases. There are 15 residues in the CDR3. Germline CDR1 reads ENHRY; CDR2 reads SYGVKD. V lost 7 bases and J lost 4; bases outside the gene matches: 10. The CDR3 is CAIKVSGGQSDTQYF. The CDR3 region has the DNA TGTGCCATCAAAGTTTCGGGGGGGCAGTCAGATACGCAGTATTTT.

This clonotype was seen only a few times. The chain is built from TRBV6-2 or TRBV6-3 and TRBJ1-2; TRBD1 matches at 8 bases. CDR1 is MNHEY, CDR2 SVGEGT, per germline. This CDR3 region has 15 residues. V shed 5 bases and J 8 bases; nucleotides not matched to a gene: 13. This CDR3 reads CASSPRGQGFRGYTF. DNA for the CDR3: TGTGCCAGCAGTCCCCGCGGACAGGGCTTCCGAGGCTACACCTTC.

This clonotype showed up many times. The chain carries TRBV7-2 and TRBJ1-3, with TRBD1 as a possible D gene (6 bases). This CDR3 has 14 amino acids. Trimming left V 4 bases short and J 3 bases short, with 10 bases between. Germline CDR1 SGHTA, CDR2 FQGNSA. DNA of the CDR3: TGTGCCAGCAGCTCAGGGGCCGGTGGAAACACCATATATTTT. It translates to CASSSGAGGNTIYF.

The chain couples TRBV6-2 or TRBV6-3 to TRBJ2-4, with 7 bases lining up with TRBD2. From germline, CDR1 is MNHEY and CDR2 SVGEGT. Trimming took 4 bases from V and 0 from J; bases not matched to a gene: 6. The CDR3 extends over 16 amino acids. The CDR3, as DNA: TGTGCCAGCAGTTCGGGACTACCCATAGCCAAAAACATTCAGTACTTC. Amino acids: CASSSGLPIAKNIQYF.

This clonotype was seen only a few times. This chain links TRBV11-2 with TRBJ2-5; 8 bases are shared with TRBD1. Germline CDR1 is SGHAT and CDR2 is FQNNGV. The ends lost 0 bases at V and 5 bases at J; junction bases unmatched: 5. The CDR3 runs to 15 residues. CDR3 loop: CASSLDAGGSETQYF. CDR3 nucleotides: TGTGCCAGCAGCTTAGATGCAGGGGGCTCGGAGACCCAGTACTTC.

This clonotype is deemed medium-sized. The chain is built from TRBV20-1 and TRBJ2-7; the D gene is possibly TRBD2 (6 bases). Trimming shortened V by 1 base and J by 5 bases, and 15 bases separated the two germline ends. CDR1 and CDR2 (germline): DFQATT, SNEGSKA (reference sequence). The CDR3 is 14 amino acids. Written as DNA, the CDR3 is TGCAGTGCTAGAGCGCCCCGGCGGGGAAACGAGCAGTACTTC. This translates into CSARAPRRGNEQYF.

Ten or more counts support this clonotype. The genes are TRBV20-1 and TRBJ2-1; 7 bases line up with TRBD1. The CDR3 runs 13 residues. Germline V gene data show CDR1 as DFQATT and CDR2 as SNEGSKA (reference sequence). Unmatched junction bases numbered 3, after V lost 4 bases and J lost 3 bases. DNA of the CDR3: TGCAGTGCTATGACAGGGATCTACAATGAGCAGTTCTTC. Residues: CSAMTGIYNEQFF.